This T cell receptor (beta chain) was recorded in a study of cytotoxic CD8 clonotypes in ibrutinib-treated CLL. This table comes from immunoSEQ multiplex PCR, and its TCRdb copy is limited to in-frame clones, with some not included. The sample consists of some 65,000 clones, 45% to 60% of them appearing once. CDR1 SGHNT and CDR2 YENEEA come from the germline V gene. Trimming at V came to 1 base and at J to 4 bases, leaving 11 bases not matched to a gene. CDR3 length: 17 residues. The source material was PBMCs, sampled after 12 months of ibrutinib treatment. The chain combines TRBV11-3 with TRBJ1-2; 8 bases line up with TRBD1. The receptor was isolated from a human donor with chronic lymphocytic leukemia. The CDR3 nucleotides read TGTGCCAGCAGCTTAGTTGGACAGGGAAGGGTATGCTATGGCTACACCTTC. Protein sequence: CASSLVGQGRVCYGYTF.